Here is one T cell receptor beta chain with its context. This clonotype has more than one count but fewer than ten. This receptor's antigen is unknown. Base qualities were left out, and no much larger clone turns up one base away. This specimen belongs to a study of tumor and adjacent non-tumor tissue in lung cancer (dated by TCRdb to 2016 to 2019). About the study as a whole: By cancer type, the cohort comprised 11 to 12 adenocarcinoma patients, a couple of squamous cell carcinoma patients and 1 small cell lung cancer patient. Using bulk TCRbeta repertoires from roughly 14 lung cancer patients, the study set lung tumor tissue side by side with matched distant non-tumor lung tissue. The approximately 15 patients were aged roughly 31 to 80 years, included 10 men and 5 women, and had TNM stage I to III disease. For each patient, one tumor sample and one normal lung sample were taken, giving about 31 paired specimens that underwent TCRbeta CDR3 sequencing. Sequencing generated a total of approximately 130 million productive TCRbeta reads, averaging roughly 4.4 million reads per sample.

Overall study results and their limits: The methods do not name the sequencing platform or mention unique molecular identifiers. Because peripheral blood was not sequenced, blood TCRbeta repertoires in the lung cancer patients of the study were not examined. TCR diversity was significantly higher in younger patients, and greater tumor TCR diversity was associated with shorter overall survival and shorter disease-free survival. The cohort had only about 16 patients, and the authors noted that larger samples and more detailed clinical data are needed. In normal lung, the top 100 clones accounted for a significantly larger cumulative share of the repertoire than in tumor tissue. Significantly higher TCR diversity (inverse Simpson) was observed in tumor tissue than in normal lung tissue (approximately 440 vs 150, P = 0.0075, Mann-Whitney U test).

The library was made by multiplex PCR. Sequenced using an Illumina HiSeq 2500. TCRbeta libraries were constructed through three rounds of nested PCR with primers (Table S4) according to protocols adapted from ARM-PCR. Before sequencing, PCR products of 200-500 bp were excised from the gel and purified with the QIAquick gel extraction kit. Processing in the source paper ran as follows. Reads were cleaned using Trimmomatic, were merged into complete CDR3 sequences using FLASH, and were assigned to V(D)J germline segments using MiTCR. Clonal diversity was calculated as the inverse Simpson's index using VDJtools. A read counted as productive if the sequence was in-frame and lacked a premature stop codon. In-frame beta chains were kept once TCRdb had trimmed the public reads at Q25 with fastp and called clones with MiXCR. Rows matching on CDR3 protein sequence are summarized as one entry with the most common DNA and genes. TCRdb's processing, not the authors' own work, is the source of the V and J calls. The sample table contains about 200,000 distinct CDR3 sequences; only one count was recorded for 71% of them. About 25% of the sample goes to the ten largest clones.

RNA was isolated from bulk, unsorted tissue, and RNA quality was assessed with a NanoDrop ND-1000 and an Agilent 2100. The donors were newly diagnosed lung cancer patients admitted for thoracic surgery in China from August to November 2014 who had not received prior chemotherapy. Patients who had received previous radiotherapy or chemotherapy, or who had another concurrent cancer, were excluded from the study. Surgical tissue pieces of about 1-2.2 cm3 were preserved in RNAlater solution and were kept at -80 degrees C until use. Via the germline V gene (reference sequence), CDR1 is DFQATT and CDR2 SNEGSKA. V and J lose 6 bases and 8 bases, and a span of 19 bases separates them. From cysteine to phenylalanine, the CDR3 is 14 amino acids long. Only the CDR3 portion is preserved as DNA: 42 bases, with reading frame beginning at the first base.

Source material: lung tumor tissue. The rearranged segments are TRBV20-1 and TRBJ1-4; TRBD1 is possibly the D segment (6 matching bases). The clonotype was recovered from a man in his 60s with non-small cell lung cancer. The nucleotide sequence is TGCAGTGCGAAACAGGGTTCGGGGTACGAAAAACTGTTTTTT. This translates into CSAKQGSGYEKLFF.